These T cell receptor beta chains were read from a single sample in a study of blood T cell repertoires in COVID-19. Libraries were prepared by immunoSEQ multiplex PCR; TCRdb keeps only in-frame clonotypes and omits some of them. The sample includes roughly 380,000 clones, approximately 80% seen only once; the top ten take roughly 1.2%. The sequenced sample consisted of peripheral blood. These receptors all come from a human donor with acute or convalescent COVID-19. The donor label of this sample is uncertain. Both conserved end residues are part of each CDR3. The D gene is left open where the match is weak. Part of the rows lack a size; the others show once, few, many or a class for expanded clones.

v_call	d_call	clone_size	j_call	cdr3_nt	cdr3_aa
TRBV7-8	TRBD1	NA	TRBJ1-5	TGTGCCAGCAGCCTATCGACAGGGAGGTATCAGCCCCAGCATTTT	CASSLSTGRYQPQHF
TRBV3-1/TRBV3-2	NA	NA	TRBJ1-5	TGTGCCAGCAGCCTCGGACAGAACAATCAGCCCCAGCATTTT	CASSLGQNNQPQHF
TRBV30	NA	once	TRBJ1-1	TGTGCCTGGAGCAGGGGACGGGCGAACACTGAAGCTTTCTTT	CAWSRGRANTEAFF
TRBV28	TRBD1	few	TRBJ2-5	TGTGCCAGCAGCGAGGGACAGGGCCAAGAGACCCAGTACTTC	CASSEGQGQETQYF
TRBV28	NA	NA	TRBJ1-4	TGTGCCAGCAGTTTTGCTGAGTCGAAAAAACTGTTTTTT	CASSFAESKKLFF
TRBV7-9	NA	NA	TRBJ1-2	TGTGCCAGCAGCCCGACCGGGACTTATGGCTACACCTTC	CASSPTGTYGYTF
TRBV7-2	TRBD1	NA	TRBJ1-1	TGTGCCAGCAGCTTGGGAAGGGGGCGAAGGAACACTGAAGCTTTCTTT	CASSLGRGRRNTEAFF
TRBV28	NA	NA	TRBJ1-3	TGTGCCAGCAGTTCCCAACAGGGTGGAAACACCATATATTTT	CASSSQQGGNTIYF
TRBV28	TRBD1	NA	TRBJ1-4	TGTGCCAGCAGCCGGACAGGGAGGGAGTCGTTTTTT	CASSRTGRESFF
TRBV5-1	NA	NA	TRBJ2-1	TGCGCCAGCAGCTTGGGGGCGCGAAATGAGCAGTTCTTC	CASSLGARNEQFF
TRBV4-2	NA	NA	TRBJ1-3	TGTGCCAGCAGCCCGATAGGACAGAACCCCCGTGGAAACACCATATATTTT	CASSPIGQNPRGNTIYF
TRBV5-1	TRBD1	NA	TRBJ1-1	TGCGCCAGCAGCTTGGCCTGGCAGGGGGCCGAGAACACTGAAGCTTTCTTT	CASSLAWQGAENTEAFF
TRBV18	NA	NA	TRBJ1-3	TGTGCCAGCTCACCACCGCGGGCCGGCTCTGGAAACACCATATATTTT	CASSPPRAGSGNTIYF
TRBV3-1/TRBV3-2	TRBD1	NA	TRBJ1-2	TGTGCCAGCAGCCAAGAAACAAGGGGGCGAGGCTACACCTTC	CASSQETRGRGYTF
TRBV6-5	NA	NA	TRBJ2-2	TGTGCCAGCAGTTTACTGACGGGGTTGTACACCGGGGAGCTGTTTTTT	CASSLLTGLYTGELFF
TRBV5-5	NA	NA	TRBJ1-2	TGTGCCAGCAGCTTGGCCCTTCGGACAGTTATCGGCTACACCTTC	CASSLALRTVIGYTF
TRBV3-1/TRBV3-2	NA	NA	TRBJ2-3	TGTGCCAGCAGCCAAGACTCTATACAGGGTACGCAGTATTTT	CASSQDSIQGTQYF
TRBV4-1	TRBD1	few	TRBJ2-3	TGCGCCAGCAGCCAAGAATCGGGACAGGGAGTCACAGATACGCAGTATTTT	CASSQESGQGVTDTQYF
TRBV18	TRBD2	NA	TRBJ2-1	TGTGCCAGCGCAGAGGGACTACCGCCTCTCAATGAGCAGTTCTTC	CASAEGLPPLNEQFF
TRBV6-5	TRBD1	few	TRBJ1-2	TGTGCCAGCAGTTACGGGACAGGCGACTCCTATGGCTACACCTTC	CASSYGTGDSYGYTF
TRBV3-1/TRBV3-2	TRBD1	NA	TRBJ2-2	TGTGCCAGCAGCCGATCCGGGACAGGGTTCCGTGACACCGGGGAGCTGTTTTTT	CASSRSGTGFRDTGELFF
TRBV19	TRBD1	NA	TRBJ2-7	TGTGCCAGTAGTCCCAGACAGGGGCTGGCCTACGAGCAGTACTTC	CASSPRQGLAYEQYF
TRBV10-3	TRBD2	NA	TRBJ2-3	TGTGCCATCAGTGTCCTAGCGGGGGGTAGCGATACGCAGTATTTT	CAISVLAGGSDTQYF
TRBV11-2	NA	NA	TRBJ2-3	TGTGCCAGCAGCTTAGTCGGAGCCTACACAGATACGCAGTATTTT	CASSLVGAYTDTQYF
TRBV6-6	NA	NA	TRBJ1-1	TGTGCCAGCAGGTCGAGGAACACTGAAGCTTTCTTT	CASRSRNTEAFF
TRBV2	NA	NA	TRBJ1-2	TGTGCCAGCAGGCCGGACTATGGCTACACCTTC	CASRPDYGYTF